The source of this TCR beta chain is a study of human T cells and chemical hapten exposure. Study information: A 2 cm by 2 cm inner upper arm patch received 2% DPC for sensitization. Whole-study results and caveats: Expanded TCRs formed significantly more large CDR3 similarity clusters than controls.

The CDR3 runs 14 residues. CDR1 and CDR2 (germline): SGHRS, YFSETQ. The V end lost 4 bases, the J end lost 11 bases, and 18 bases lay between the germline ends. With regard to this clonotype: Its specificity is not known.

Time point specified: patch test 1, 2 weeks after DPC sensitization. Indicated treatment: therapeutic diphenylcyclopropenone sensitization with weekly scalp DPC. The study drew its donors from alopecia patients who were 18 to 70 years old and suitable for DPC. As processed by the authors: Counting gave a median of approximately 97,000 TCRs per sample, with values ranging from about 20,000 to 750,000. TCRdb reanalysed the RACE reads using MiXCR and keeps one entry per CDR3 protein. TCRdb's processing, not the authors', yielded these V and J calls. Among roughly 100,000 distinct CDR3 sequences, more than 9.5% were seen once, and the ten largest hold under 4.5%.

The chain has TRBV5-1 and TRBJ1-4; D is unclear. The receptor's source is a woman aged 40 to 50 with alopecia areata. Some clones in this sample may be carry-over from other donors' samples. The sample here was whole blood, taken in connection with sensitization to the hapten diphenylcyclopropenone (DPC). The CDR3 region has the DNA TGCGCCAGCAGCCCGGAGGGCAGCTCCACTAAACTGTTTTTT. It encodes CASSPEGSSTKLFF.